Presented here are 28 T cell receptor beta chains from one specimen sequenced in a study of beta chain features in type 1 diabetes. Findings and caveats of the study: All four CD4+ subsets from Type 1 diabetes patients carried moderately but significantly shorter TCRB CDR3s.

The antigens these receptors bind are not known. Of the isolated RNA, all was reverse transcribed, and so the sequenced material was expressed TCRB transcripts. Using immunoSEQ multiplex PCR, the repertoire was profiled, and TCRdb retains in-frame clones only, with some absent. This repertoire shows 600,000 to 700,000 clones, around 12% found once; its top ten account for 0.095% to 0.15%. Input material: naive CD4+ T cells from blood. These receptors originate from a man aged 25-40 years with type 1 diabetes.

Turning to this clone: Distinct nucleotide sequences in the sample also encode this CDR3. The genes are TRBV7-9 and TRBJ1-1; D is uncertain. The length of the CDR3 is 13 residues. The V and J ends lost 4 bases and 0 bases respectively, with 6 bases between them. The germline CDR1 and CDR2 sequences are SEHNR and FQNEAQ (reference sequence). The CDR3 DNA sequence: TGTGCCAGCAGCTCACAGCTGAACACTGAAGCTTTCTTT. Translating gives CASSSQLNTEAFF.

This clone was observed a few times. V and J are TRBV5-1 and TRBJ2-3; 7 bases match TRBD2. Germline trimming cut 4 bases from V and 4 bases from J; bases unmatched to any gene: 9. The CDR3 contains 15 residues. Germline V lookup: CDR1 SGHRS, CDR2 YFSETQ. The CDR3 DNA reads TGCGCCAGCAGCGCCGAGGGAGGGAGGGCAGATACGCAGTATTTT. Amino acid sequence: CASSAEGGRADTQYF.

The chain carries TRBV4-3 and TRBJ1-1; no reliable D call. The CDR3 loop spans 15 amino acids. The germline V and J ends were trimmed by 0 bases and 4 bases, with 12 bases remaining between them. CDR1 and CDR2 (germline): LGHNA, YSLEER. The CDR3 loop reads CASSQDTAGGTEAFF. The CDR3 DNA reads TGCGCCAGCAGCCAAGATACGGCGGGAGGCACTGAAGCTTTCTTT.

This chain uses TRBV4-3 with TRBJ1-1; D is undetermined. The CDR3 spans 13 residues. V lost 4 bases, J lost 1 base, and 7 bases lay in between. Germline values: CDR1 LGHNA, CDR2 YSLEER. The CDR3 is CASSLKRNTEAFF. CDR3 DNA: TGCGCCAGCAGCCTAAAGCGGAACACTGAAGCTTTCTTT.

V gene TRBV4-3 combines with J gene TRBJ2-1, with 8 positions matching TRBD1. Trimming cost V 3 bases and J 1 base; bases outside gene matches: 5. There are 16 residues in the CDR3. The germline CDR1 and CDR2 sequences are LGHNA and YSLEER. The CDR3 sequence is CASSHDRQGSYNEQFF. The DNA of the CDR3 is TGCGCCAGCAGCCACGATCGACAGGGGTCCTACAATGAGCAGTTCTTC.

The genes are TRBV7-2 and TRBJ2-5; TRBD2 is a possible D gene (6 bases). Germline assignment: CDR1 SGHTA and CDR2 FQGNSA. V shed 8 bases and J shed 4 bases, with 14 bases lying between them. The CDR3 is 13 amino acids. In DNA form, the CDR3 reads TGTGCCAGCGACCCCGGGAGCGGAGAGACCCAGTACTTC. Translating it yields CASDPGSGETQYF.

The chain is built from TRBV6-1 and TRBJ2-3; tentatively, D is TRBD1 (5 bases). Germline assignment: CDR1 MNHNS and CDR2 SASEGT. The CDR3 totals 17 residues. V was trimmed by 3 bases and J by 1 base, leaving 17 bases between them. CDR3 nucleotides: TGTGCCAGCAGTGAGGGGAAGGGGTCCCTCCGCACAGATACGCAGTATTTT. This codes for CASSEGKGSLRTDTQYF.

A few counts support this clone. This chain links TRBV7-9 with TRBJ2-7; perhaps TRBD2 as D (6 bases). CDR3 length: 11 amino acids. V was pared by 10 bases and J by 3 bases, with 10 bases between. Per the germline V gene, CDR1 is SEHNR and CDR2 is FQNEAQ (reference sequence). The CDR3 protein is CATSGVYEQYF. CDR3 nucleotides: TGTGCCACCTCGGGGGTCTACGAGCAGTACTTC.

The chain has TRBV5-4 and TRBJ2-7; 9 bases agree with TRBD1. The CDR3 loop spans 16 amino acids. Germline V gene lookup returns CDR1 SGHNT and CDR2 YYREEE (reference sequence). V shed 4 bases and J 2 bases; nucleotides not matched to a gene: 10. The CDR3 region has the DNA TGTGCCAGCAGCACCAAAACAGGGGGCCTGGCCTACGAGCAGTACTTC. It specifies CASSTKTGGLAYEQYF.

This clone has more than one count but fewer than ten. The chain has TRBV5-1 and TRBJ2-3; D gene unclear. V lost 2 bases and J 0 bases, leaving 7 bases between the germline ends. CDR3 length: 14 residues. CDR1 and CDR2 from the germline V gene are SGHRS and YFSETQ. The DNA of the CDR3 is TGCGCCAGCAGCTTCGACACCAGCACAGATACGCAGTATTTT. Amino acids: CASSFDTSTDTQYF.

This clone was counted between two and nine times. J is TRBJ2-5 and V is TRBV5-6; tentatively, D is TRBD1 (6 bases). The closer fit of TRBJ2-7 to the DNA end suggests the J call may be wrong. Germline-derived CDR1 and CDR2 are SGHDT and YYEEEE. This CDR3 has 15 residues. As DNA, the CDR3 is TGTGCCAGCAGCCCAACAGGGACGCAATGGTACGAGCAGTACTTC. Translating gives CASSPTGTQWYEQYF.

The V gene is TRBV29-1, the J gene TRBJ2-1; D remains ambiguous. Looked up from germline, CDR1 is SQVTM and CDR2 is ANQGSEA. Trimming left V 7 bases short and J 4 bases short, with 11 bases between. The CDR3 sequence is 12 residues long. CDR3 sequence (DNA): TGCAGCGCTACTACAGCTTACAATGAGCAGTTCTTC. Translated: CSATTAYNEQFF.

The J gene is TRBJ2-5, the V gene TRBV19, with TRBD2 as a possible D gene (6 bases). With 7 bases removed from V and 5 bases from J, the gap between germline ends came to 17 bases. Germline V gives CDR1 LNHDA, CDR2 SQIVND (reference sequence). The CDR3 has 14 residues. CDR3 loop: CASNPERGRETQYF. The DNA for the CDR3 is TGTGCCAGTAACCCAGAGCGTGGGAGGGAGACCCAGTACTTC.

The V call is TRBV11-2, the J call TRBJ2-5; D may be TRBD2 (6 bases). V lost 1 base, J lost 5 bases, and 11 bases lay in between. The CDR3 has 14 amino acids. Germline loops: CDR1 SGHAT, CDR2 FQNNGV. The CDR3 spells CASSLGARGETQYF. The CDR3 DNA reads as TGTGCCAGCAGCTTAGGGGCCCGGGGGGAGACCCAGTACTTC.

The rearrangement joins TRBV10-2 to TRBJ2-1; tentatively, D is TRBD1 or TRBD2 (5 bases each). The germline gives CDR1 WSHSY, CDR2 SAAADI. There are 14 residues in the CDR3. Deletions cut 5 bases from V and 5 bases from J, with 13 bases between. The CDR3 sequence: CASSTIGAHNEQFF. In nucleotides, the CDR3 is TGCGCCAGCAGTACGATCGGGGCACACAATGAGCAGTTCTTC.

Only a few counts were recorded for this clone. V usage is TRBV11-2 and J usage is TRBJ2-7; the D is unclear. Trimming left V 1 base short and J 1 base short, with 11 bases between. Germline values: CDR1 SGHAT, CDR2 FQNNGV. This CDR3 contains 15 residues. The CDR3 spells CASSLAGRASYEQYF. In DNA form, the CDR3 reads TGTGCCAGCAGCTTAGCCGGACGGGCGTCCTACGAGCAGTACTTC.

This clone came up a few times. The V gene is TRBV5-6, the J gene TRBJ2-2, with D uncertain. The germline V and J ends were trimmed by 4 bases and 0 bases, with 7 bases remaining between them. The CDR3 length is 14 residues. From germline, CDR1 is SGHDT and CDR2 YYEEEE. CDR3 sequence reads: CASSLRTNTGELFF. The CDR3 region has the DNA TGTGCCAGCAGCCTTAGAACGAACACCGGGGAGCTGTTTTTT.

This chain links TRBV14 with TRBJ2-2; TRBD1 agrees at 7 bases. This CDR3 has 13 amino acids. CDR1 is SGHDN and CDR2 is FVKESK in the germline V gene. Trimming cost V 6 bases and J 5 bases; bases outside gene matches: 3. CDR3 bases: TGTGCCAGCAGTCAACAGGGGACCGGGGAGCTGTTTTTT. Its protein product is CASSQQGTGELFF.

V is TRBV9 and J is TRBJ2-2, with 9 bases aligning to TRBD1. Germline V gives CDR1 SGDLS, CDR2 YYNGEE. V was clipped by 6 bases and J by 5 bases; unmatched bases: 11. The CDR3 totals 16 residues. CDR3 DNA: TGTGCCAGCACCGACCGCCGGACAGGGGATACCGGGGAGCTGTTTTTT. Protein sequence: CASTDRRTGDTGELFF.

This clone was counted between two and nine times. This chain links TRBV4-2 with TRBJ1-2, with 7 bases fitting TRBD1. The trim removed 2 bases at V and 3 bases at J, leaving 6 bases unmatched. CDR3 length equals 15 residues. Per the germline V gene, CDR1 is LGHNA and CDR2 is YNFKEQ. CDR3 coding DNA: TGTGCCAGCAGCCAACGACAGGGAGAGGACTATGGCTACACCTTC. Translated, it gives CASSQRQGEDYGYTF.

This clone has only a few counts. The chain recombines TRBV7-2 with TRBJ1-5; unclear D gene. From germline, CDR1 is SGHTA and CDR2 FQGNSA. CDR3 length: 13 residues. With 3 bases removed from V and 4 bases from J, the gap between germline ends came to 7 bases. CDR3 protein: CASSFGKNQPQHF. CDR3 nucleotides: TGTGCCAGCAGCTTTGGTAAGAATCAGCCCCAGCATTTT. Variable domain in full (rest from reference TRBV7-2 and TRBJ1-5): GAGVSQSPSNKVTEKGKDVELRCDPISGHTALYWYRQSLGQGLEFLIYFQGNSAPDKSGLPSDRFSAERTGGSVSTLTIQRTQQEDSAVYLCASSFGKNQPQHFGDGTRLSIL.

This clone appeared a few times. This chain uses TRBV5-4 with TRBJ2-3; 7 bases line up with TRBD2. Germline CDR1 SGHNT, CDR2 YYREEE (reference sequence). V lost 3 bases to trimming and J lost 0 bases; unmatched junction nucleotides: 10. The CDR3 contains 17 residues. CDR3 in amino acids: CASSSRGGGGSTDTQYF. CDR3 in DNA: TGTGCCAGCAGCTCACGGGGTGGCGGGGGTAGCACAGATACGCAGTATTTT.

This sequence joins TRBV14 and TRBJ2-1; no firm D call. V lost 4 bases and J 6 bases, leaving 10 bases between the germline ends. Germline V lookup: CDR1 SGHDN, CDR2 FVKESK. CDR3 size: 13 residues. Here the CDR3 reads CASSPSLTNEQFF. Here the CDR3 DNA reads TGTGCCAGCAGCCCCTCCTTGACCAATGAGCAGTTCTTC.

In this sample, this clone turned up a few times. The rearrangement uses TRBV5-1 and TRBJ2-7; 11 nucleotides match TRBD1. Per the germline V gene, CDR1 is SGHRS and CDR2 is YFSETQ. There are 16 residues in the CDR3. V lost 4 bases to trimming and J lost 2 bases; unmatched junction nucleotides: 8. CDR3 in DNA: TGCGCCAGCAGCCCTCGGGACAGGGGGAGTCCCTACGAGCAGTACTTC. Its translation is CASSPRDRGSPYEQYF.

A few counts support this clone. V usage is TRBV11-3 and J usage is TRBJ2-2, with 8 bases identical to TRBD1. The V and J ends lost 5 bases and 6 bases, in that order; junction bases with no gene match: 5. CDR1 SGHNT and CDR2 YENEEA come from the germline V gene. CDR3 length: 14 residues. CDR3 coding DNA: TGTGCCAGCAGCCTACAGGGGGTCCCCGGGGAGCTGTTTTTT. Its translation: CASSLQGVPGELFF.

This clone was found a few times. V gene TRBV16 combines with J gene TRBJ1-1, with D possibly matching TRBD1 (5 bases). V was trimmed by 1 base and J by 1 base, leaving 10 bases between them. CDR3 length equals 15 residues. Germline CDR1 KGHSY, CDR2 FQNENV. The CDR3 nucleotides are TGTGCCAGCAGCCAATTGGGGCAGGCGAACACTGAAGCTTTCTTT. It encodes CASSQLGQANTEAFF.

This clone was found a few times. The chain uses TRBV15 and TRBJ1-6; no clear D. The CDR3 contains 17 residues. The germline V gene has CDR1 LNHNV and CDR2 YYDKDF (reference sequence). V shed 5 bases and J shed 9 bases, with 23 bases lying between them. The CDR3 region is CATSPLRRREAGSPLHF. CDR3 bases: TGTGCCACCAGCCCCCTTAGACGTCGAGAGGCTGGTTCACCCCTCCACTTT.

This clone has a handful of counts. The rearrangement joins TRBV5-1 to TRBJ2-5, with 8 positions matching TRBD1. Germline V CDR1 and CDR2: SGHRS, YFSETQ. V was clipped by 1 base and J by 4 bases; unmatched bases: 6. The CDR3 covers 15 residues. This chain's CDR3 is CASSLTHGQGETQYF. DNA of the CDR3: TGCGCCAGCAGCTTGACCCATGGACAGGGAGAGACCCAGTACTTC.